The rows below give T cell receptor beta chains drawn from one sample of a study of regulatory T cells in long-lasting Graves disease. One entry per CDR3 protein results from TCRdb running MiXCR on the multiplex PCR reads. The sample records some 400,000 distinct CDR3 sequences, under 15% being singletons. The data were also submitted as part of a second study, on T cells in Graves' hyperthyroidism and ophthalmopathy.

The sequenced sample was peripheral blood mononuclear cells (PBMCs), obtained at new diagnosis, from a patient treated with antithyroid drugs. The receptors come from a young woman with Graves disease. The CDR3 runs from the conserved cysteine through the conserved F or W. D genes are given only for firm matches. Size tells how often a clone was seen (once, few, many) or the class of an expanded clone, and some rows leave it out.

size,J,V,D,CDR3,DNA
few,TRBJ2-1,TRBV27,TRBD2,CASSHTEGLAGVGKFF,TGTGCCAGCAGTCACACCGAGGGGCTAGCGGGAGTAGGAAAGTTCTTC
many,TRBJ2-1,TRBV6-5,-,CASSYSGGAGRGEQFF,TGTGCCAGCAGTTACTCGGGGGGGGCTGGGCGAGGTGAGCAGTTCTTC
-,TRBJ2-1,TRBV6-1,-,CASRRGEQFF,TGTGCCAGCAGGAGAGGCGAGCAGTTCTTC
many,TRBJ2-7,TRBV4-1,-,CASSLTGLEEQYF,TGCGCCAGCAGCCTAACAGGGCTGGAGGAGCAGTACTTC
many,TRBJ2-5,TRBV29-1,TRBD1,CSAGQGGRETQYF,TGCAGCGCTGGACAGGGAGGAAGGGAGACCCAGTACTTC
-,TRBJ2-6,TRBV5-5,TRBD1,CASSLGTGGFGANVLTF,TGTGCCAGCAGCTTGGGGACAGGGGGCTTTGGGGCCAACGTCCTGACTTTC
many,TRBJ2-7,TRBV28,-,CASSLAGHEQYF,TGTGCCAGCAGTTTAGCGGGCCACGAGCAGTACTTC
few,TRBJ2-7,TRBV24-1,TRBD1,CATGDRDGQYF,TGTGCCACGGGGGACAGGGACGGGCAGTACTTC
few,TRBJ2-7,TRBV7-6,-,CASSLGAEGSYEQYF,TGTGCCAGCAGCTTAGGGGCGGAGGGGTCCTACGAGCAGTACTTC
few,TRBJ1-1,TRBV14,-,CASSQVGDSEAFF,TGTGCCAGCAGCCAAGTGGGCGACTCTGAAGCTTTCTTT
-,TRBJ2-2,TRBV28,TRBD2,CASSWLSGRNTGELFF,TGTGCCAGCAGTTGGCTTAGCGGGAGGAACACCGGGGAGCTGTTTTTT
many,TRBJ2-1,TRBV20-1,TRBD2,CSARAGRVGNEQFF,TGCAGTGCGAGAGCGGGGAGGGTTGGGAATGAGCAGTTCTTC
few,TRBJ2-4,TRBV7-9,-,CASSLDLGERIQYF,TGTGCCAGCAGCTTAGATTTGGGGGAGCGGATTCAGTACTTC
many,TRBJ2-1,TRBV6-5,TRBD2,CASSYRVSGRVPWGEQFF,TGTGCCAGCAGTTATCGGGTCTCGGGGAGGGTACCTTGGGGTGAGCAGTTCTTC
-,TRBJ2-1,TRBV20-1,TRBD2,CSAAATSRPYNEQFF,TGCAGTGCTGCCGCGACTAGCAGACCCTACAATGAGCAGTTCTTC
few,TRBJ2-3,TRBV6-2/TRBV6-3,TRBD1,CASRSTGAGTDTQYF,TGTGCCAGCAGGTCGACAGGGGCTGGCACAGATACGCAGTATTTT
-,TRBJ2-1,TRBV9,TRBD2,CASSVAASGNNEQFF,TGTGCCAGCAGCGTAGCGGCTAGCGGAAACAATGAGCAGTTCTTC
many,TRBJ2-3,TRBV28,-,CASSYGTDTQYF,TGTGCCAGCAGCTATGGGACAGATACGCAGTATTTT
few,TRBJ2-7,TRBV5-4,-,CASGPGTNPYEQYF,TGTGCCAGCGGCCCTGGGACGAATCCCTACGAGCAGTACTTC
few,TRBJ2-3,TRBV28,-,CASRLFPMDTQYF,TGTGCCAGCCGTTTGTTTCCTATGGATACGCAGTATTTT
many,TRBJ2-3,TRBV2,-,CASSDGRSYTDTQYF,TGTGCCAGCAGTGATGGTAGATCCTACACAGATACGCAGTATTTT
many,TRBJ2-7,TRBV6-9,-,CASSYRISYEQYF,TGTGCCAGCAGTTACAGGATATCCTACGAGCAGTACTTC
-,TRBJ1-5,TRBV6-5,-,CASSYRAESNQPQHF,TGTGCCAGCAGTTATAGAGCGGAGAGCAATCAGCCCCAGCATTTT
many,TRBJ2-7,TRBV18,TRBD2,CASSPRFLADYPPRPHF,TGTGCCAGCTCACCACGGTTTCTAGCGGATTATCCCCCCAGGCCCCACTTC
many,TRBJ2-5,TRBV3-1,-,CASSLGVTQYF,TGTGCCAGCAGCCTAGGGGTTACCCAGTACTTC
many,TRBJ2-1,TRBV11-1,TRBD2,CASSRGTSGNNEQFF,TGTGCCAGCAGCCGAGGGACTAGCGGAAACAATGAGCAGTTCTTC
once,TRBJ1-2,TRBV3-1,-,CASNPTVMAQSGYTF,TGTGCCAGCAATCCCACAGTAATGGCCCAGAGTGGCTACACCTTC
-,TRBJ2-7,TRBV19,TRBD2,CASRTSLAGGPYEQYF,TGTGCCAGTCGGACCTCACTAGCGGGAGGGCCCTACGAGCAGTACTTC
many,TRBJ1-4,TRBV3-1,-,CASSRLQGAGEKLFF,TGTGCCAGCAGCCGTCTACAGGGAGCGGGGGAAAAACTGTTTTTT
many,TRBJ2-1,TRBV12-3/TRBV12-4,TRBD2,CASSFTSGRNEQFF,TGTGCCAGCAGTTTCACTAGCGGGAGAAATGAGCAGTTCTTC
many,TRBJ2-5,TRBV6-5,-,CASSYSLDRLSRETQYF,TGTGCCAGCAGTTACTCCCTGGACAGATTATCAAGAGAGACCCAGTACTTC
many,TRBJ2-7,TRBV7-8,TRBD2,CASSPGLAGGPFSYEQYF,TGTGCCAGCAGCCCGGGACTAGCGGGAGGGCCGTTCTCCTACGAGCAGTACTTC
-,TRBJ1-4,TRBV20-1,TRBD1,CSAARDRAVPANEKLFF,TGCAGTGCTGCCCGGGACAGGGCGGTTCCGGCTAATGAAAAACTGTTTTTT
many,TRBJ1-1,TRBV11-3,-,CASSADLGRAFF,TGTGCCAGCAGCGCGGACTTGGGCAGGGCTTTCTTT
many,TRBJ2-1,TRBV24-1,TRBD2,CATSGPSGKVYEQFF,TGTGCCACCAGTGGGCCTAGCGGGAAAGTATATGAGCAGTTCTTC
once,TRBJ2-1,TRBV7-3,-,CASSPHQSNEQFF,TGTGCCAGCAGCCCCCACCAGAGTAATGAGCAGTTCTTC
-,TRBJ1-2,TRBV5-1,-,CASSLLGQTGLGYTF,TGCGCCAGCAGCTTGCTAGGCCAGACAGGCCTTGGCTACACCTTC
many,TRBJ1-1,TRBV2,TRBD1,CASSGQGGRESTEAFF,TGTGCCAGCAGCGGACAGGGGGGCAGGGAGAGCACTGAAGCTTTCTTT
few,TRBJ2-5,TRBV6-1,TRBD2,CASNQRGGQETQYF,TGTGCCAGCAATCAGCGGGGAGGGCAAGAGACCCAGTACTTC
many,TRBJ2-1,TRBV6-1,TRBD2,CASSERGLAGGWDEQFF,TGTGCCAGCAGTGAAAGGGGACTAGCGGGAGGATGGGATGAGCAGTTCTTC
few,TRBJ1-6,TRBV3-1,-,CASSQGNRVNSPLHF,TGTGCCAGCAGCCAGGGCAACAGGGTTAATTCACCCCTCCACTTT
-,TRBJ2-3,TRBV28,TRBD2,CASSLVGGRGTDTQYF,TGTGCCAGCAGTTTAGTGGGAGGGAGAGGCACAGATACGCAGTATTTT
many,TRBJ2-7,TRBV12-3/TRBV12-4,-,CASSPFSVYEQYF,TGTGCCAGCAGTCCCTTCAGCGTTTACGAGCAGTACTTC
-,TRBJ1-4,TRBV7-9,TRBD1,CASDWTGGNEKLFF,TGTGCCAGCGATTGGACAGGGGGGAATGAAAAACTGTTTTTT
few,TRBJ2-2,TRBV28,-,CASSLGGLFAGELFF,TGTGCCAGCAGCTTGGGGGGGCTGTTCGCCGGGGAGCTGTTTTTT
many,TRBJ1-1,TRBV28,-,CASSEPVNTEAFF,TGTGCCAGCAGCGAACCGGTCAACACTGAAGCTTTCTTT